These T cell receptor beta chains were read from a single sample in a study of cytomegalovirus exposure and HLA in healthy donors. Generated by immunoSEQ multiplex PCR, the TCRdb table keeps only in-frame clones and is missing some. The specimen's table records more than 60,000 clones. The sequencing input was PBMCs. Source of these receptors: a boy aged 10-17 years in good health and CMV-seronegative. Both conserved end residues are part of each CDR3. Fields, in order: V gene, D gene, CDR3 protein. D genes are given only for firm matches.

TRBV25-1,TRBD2,CASSGPGEGTSTYEQYF
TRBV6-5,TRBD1,CASSYDRAYGYTF
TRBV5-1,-,CASSLAGLEYF
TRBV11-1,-,CASSLSLGDTGELFF
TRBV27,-,CASVDKYTEAFF
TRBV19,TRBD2,CASSQGLAYNEQFF
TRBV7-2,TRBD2,CASSPWTSDSYEQYF
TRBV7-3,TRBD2,CASSGREVHNEQFF
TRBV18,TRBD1,CASSRYTGTGVNQPQHF
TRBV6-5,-,CASSYRAGGISEAFF
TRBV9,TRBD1,CASSVGTGGDYEQYF
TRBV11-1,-,CASSPSPDSSHEQYF
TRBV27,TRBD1,CASSLNSGQGAGAFF
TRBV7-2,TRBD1,CASSLVATRQGKAGNTIYF
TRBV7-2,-,CASSPQNSGNTIYF
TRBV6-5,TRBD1,CASSYSPGQGYEQYF
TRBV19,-,CASRNREEKLFF
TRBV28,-,CASSSVLQETQYF
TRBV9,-,CASSVGEKGLNTEAFF
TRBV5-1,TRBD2,CASRRGGTSTDTQYF
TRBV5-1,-,CASSPAGGGSTTEAFF
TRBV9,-,CASSPTGRGTPYEQYF
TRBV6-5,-,CASRQQLTVNTEAFF
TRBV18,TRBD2,CASSPKREGLHEQFF
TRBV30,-,CAWSTGNNSPLHF
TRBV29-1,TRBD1,CSTPRRGQGKTEAFF
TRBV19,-,CASSIGWTGAGDTEAFF